Listed below are T cell receptor beta chains from one sample, sequenced in a study of neurological immune-mediated disorders. TCRdb re-derived calls from the 5' RACE reads in MiXCR, one entry per CDR3 protein. The sample holds 25,000 to 35,000 distinct CDR3 sequences, around 14% seen once. Source material: PBMCs. The receptor source for this set is a man aged 65 to 85 in good health. Each CDR3 is given with its conserved first and last residue. Fields, in order: CDR3 length, V gene, CDR3 protein.

length: 12
V: TRBV5-1
CDR3: CASRPETTEAFF

length: 12
V: TRBV7-9
CDR3: CASSDREYGYTF

length: 14
V: TRBV20-1
CDR3: CSARETGSLFGYTF

length: 13
V: TRBV12-3/TRBV12-4
CDR3: CASTLGQRNTIYF

length: 13
V: TRBV20-1
CDR3: CSAGTGGTYEQYF

length: 18
V: TRBV6-2/TRBV6-3
CDR3: CASRAATGKVSGANVLTF

length: 17
V: TRBV7-6
CDR3: CASSLASSGGGGQPQHF

length: 14
V: TRBV20-1
CDR3: CSARGDREVYGYTF

length: 14
V: TRBV7-2
CDR3: CASSRTPAQETQYF

length: 15
V: TRBV7-2
CDR3: CASSPRQAGGNIQYF

length: 13
V: TRBV5-4
CDR3: CASSLGGAGEQYF

length: 14
V: TRBV5-1
CDR3: CASSTDREHGELFF

length: 15
V: TRBV9
CDR3: CGSSPRTGVNYGYTF

length: 12
V: TRBV29-1
CDR3: CSVEGSGWGPGF

length: 17
V: TRBV5-1
CDR3: CASSRSGTSTNTDTQYF